The 7 T cell receptor beta chains below come from one sample, sequenced in a study of radiation and T cells in renal cell carcinoma. The table came from immunoSEQ multiplex PCR; TCRdb's copy has only in-frame clones and leaves some out. The repertoire holds 150,000 or so clones, with about 88% as singletons. Time point here: baseline pretreatment blood. Documented treatment: 15 Gy SBRT to primary tumor, nephrectomy 4 weeks later. The sample in question was blood, obtained from a patient whose treatment included radiotherapy and nephrectomy. These receptors all come from an older woman with renal cell carcinoma.

The V call is TRBV5-8, the J call TRBJ1-1; D not resolved. In germline, CDR1 is SGHTS, CDR2 YDEGEE. The CDR3 extends over 14 amino acids. V lost 0 bases and J 6 bases, leaving 12 bases between the germline ends. The CDR3 is CASSLGIWEAEAFF. In nucleotides, the CDR3 is TGTGCCAGCAGCTTGGGCATTTGGGAGGCTGAAGCTTTCTTT. The complete variable domain, with remaining parts taken from reference TRBV5-8 and TRBJ1-1, reads EAGVTQSPTHLIKTRGQQATLRCSPISGHTSVYWYQQALGLGLQFLLWYDEGEERNRGNFPPRFSGRQFPNYSSELNVNALELEDSALYLCASSLGIWEAEAFFGQGTRLTVV.

This clone was recorded a few times. This chain connects TRBV14 to TRBJ1-4; TRBD1 agrees at 7 bases. CDR3 length: 15 residues. The V and J ends lost 4 bases and 0 bases, in that order; junction bases with no gene match: 2. CDR1 and CDR2 (germline): SGHDN, FVKESK. CDR3 amino acids: CASSPDRATNEKLFF. DNA of the CDR3: TGTGCCAGCAGCCCAGACAGGGCAACTAATGAAAAACTGTTTTTT. Complete variable domain (other parts from reference TRBV14 and TRBJ1-4): EAGVTQFPSHSVIEKGQTVTLRCDPISGHDNLYWYRRVMGKEIKFLLHFVKESKQDESGMPNNRFLAERTGGTYSTLKVQPAELEDSGVYFCASSPDRATNEKLFFGSGTQLSVL.

This rearrangement joins TRBV7-2 to TRBJ1-1; unclear D gene. CDR1 is SGHTA, CDR2 FQGNSA, per germline. The CDR3 is made up of 15 amino acids. Trimming stripped 4 bases from V and 10 bases from J, with 22 bases between. The CDR3 protein is CASSSPKEVSGTAFF. Written as DNA, the CDR3 is TGTGCCAGCAGCTCACCTAAGGAGGTTTCGGGTACAGCTTTCTTT.

The chain combines TRBV28 with TRBJ1-2; D might be TRBD1 (6 bases). The CDR3 runs 14 residues. V shed 7 bases and J shed 1 base, with 13 bases lying between them. The germline CDR1 and CDR2 sequences are MDHEN and SYDVKM. CDR3: CASNNGGLNYGYTF. CDR3 DNA: TGTGCCAGCAACAACGGGGGGCTTAACTATGGCTACACCTTC.

The table lists this clone with a count of one. The chain recombines TRBV6-6 with TRBJ1-2; the D is unclear. Germline V CDR1 and CDR2: MNHNY, SVGAGI (reference sequence). The germline V and J ends were trimmed by 5 bases and 4 bases, with 17 bases remaining between them. The length of the CDR3 is 15 residues. The chain's CDR3 is CASSGRRVGAYGYTF. CDR3 DNA: TGTGCCAGCAGTGGCCGCCGAGTGGGAGCCTATGGCTACACCTTC.

The rearrangement joins TRBV5-4 to TRBJ2-1, with D hard to call. This CDR3 contains 16 residues. Per germline, CDR1 SGHNT and CDR2 YYREEE (reference sequence). Trimming left V 1 base short and J 0 bases short, with 11 bases between. The CDR3 reads CASSLLSFGSYNEQFF. The DNA for the CDR3 is TGTGCCAGCAGCTTGTTAAGCTTCGGCTCCTACAATGAGCAGTTCTTC.

The V and J genes are TRBV25-1 and TRBJ2-7, with 9 bases lining up with TRBD1. The CDR3 is made up of 17 amino acids. Trimming cost V 3 bases and J 1 base; bases outside gene matches: 10. Germline assignment: CDR1 MGHDK and CDR2 SYGVNS. Written as DNA, the CDR3 is TGTGCCAGCAGTGACCAAGGGACAGGGAGGGGATCCTACGAGCAGTACTTC. Translated: CASSDQGTGRGSYEQYF.